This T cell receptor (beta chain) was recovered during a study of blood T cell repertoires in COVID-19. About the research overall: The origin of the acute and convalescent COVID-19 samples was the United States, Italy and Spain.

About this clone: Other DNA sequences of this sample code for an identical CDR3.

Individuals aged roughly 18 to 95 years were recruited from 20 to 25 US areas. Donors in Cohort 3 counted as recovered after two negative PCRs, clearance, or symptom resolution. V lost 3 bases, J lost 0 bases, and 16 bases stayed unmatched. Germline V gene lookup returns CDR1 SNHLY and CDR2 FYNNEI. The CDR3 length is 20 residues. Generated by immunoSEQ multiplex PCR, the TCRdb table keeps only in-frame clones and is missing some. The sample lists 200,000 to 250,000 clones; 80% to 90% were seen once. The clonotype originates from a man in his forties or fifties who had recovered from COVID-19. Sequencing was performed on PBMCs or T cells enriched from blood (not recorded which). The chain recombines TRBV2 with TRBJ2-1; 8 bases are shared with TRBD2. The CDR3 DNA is TGTGCCAGCAGTGACCTCCTGCAGGGGTCCGGGACTAGCTCCTACAATGAGCAGTTCTTC. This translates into CASSDLLQGSGTSSYNEQFF.